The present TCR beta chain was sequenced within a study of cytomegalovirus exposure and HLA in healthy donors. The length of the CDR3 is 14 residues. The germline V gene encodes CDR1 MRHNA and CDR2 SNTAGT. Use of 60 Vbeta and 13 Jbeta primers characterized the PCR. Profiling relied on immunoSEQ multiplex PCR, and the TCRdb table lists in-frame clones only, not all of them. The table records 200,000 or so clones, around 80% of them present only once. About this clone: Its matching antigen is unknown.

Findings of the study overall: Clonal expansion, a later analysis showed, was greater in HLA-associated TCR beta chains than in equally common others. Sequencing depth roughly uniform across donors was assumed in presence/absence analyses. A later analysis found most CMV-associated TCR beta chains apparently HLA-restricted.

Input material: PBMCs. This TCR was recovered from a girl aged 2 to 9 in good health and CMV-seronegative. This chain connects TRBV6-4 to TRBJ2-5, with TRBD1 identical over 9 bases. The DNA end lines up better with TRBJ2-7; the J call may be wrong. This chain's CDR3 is CASSHGTGYGEQYF. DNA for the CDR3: TGTGCCAGCAGTCACGGGACAGGGTACGGCGAGCAGTACTTC.